These T cell receptor beta chains were read from a single sample in a study of regulatory T cells in long-lasting Graves disease. TCRdb recomputed calls from the multiplex PCR reads with MiXCR, one row per CDR3 protein. The data show about 540,000 distinct CDR3 sequences, approximately 12% seen once. The data also belong to a second study, concerning T cells in Graves' hyperthyroidism and ophthalmopathy.

The sample consisted of peripheral blood mononuclear cells (PBMCs), taken at new diagnosis, from a patient treated with antithyroid drugs. These receptors all come from a man younger than 40 with Graves disease. CDR3s include the opening cysteine and the closing phenylalanine or tryptophan. A D gene is named only where the DNA matches it firmly.

cdr3_length,j_call,d_call,v_call,cdr3_aa
14,TRBJ1-5,NA,TRBV5-1,CASSLEGKNQPQHF
16,TRBJ2-5,NA,TRBV20-1,CSARPSGTRIQETQYF
15,TRBJ2-3,NA,TRBV5-1,CASSYLAPSTDTQYF
13,TRBJ2-7,NA,TRBV18,CASSPQGFYEQYF
14,TRBJ2-7,NA,TRBV9,CASSVDKGPYEQYF
15,TRBJ1-2,NA,TRBV4-2,CASSQDYGGHYGYTF
16,TRBJ2-1,TRBD2,TRBV4-2,CASSQDASGSYNEQFF
14,TRBJ2-7,NA,TRBV7-9,CASSLSAQGDEQYF
13,TRBJ2-2,NA,TRBV4-1,CASSQEGVGELFF
12,TRBJ2-3,NA,TRBV12-3/TRBV12-4,CASAPVGDTQYF
15,TRBJ2-7,NA,TRBV6-1,CASSEAGAGSYEQYF
13,TRBJ2-5,NA,TRBV12-3/TRBV12-4,CASGGTGSETQYF
14,TRBJ2-7,NA,TRBV30,CAWSVSRRSPGQYF
15,TRBJ2-1,TRBD1,TRBV12-3/TRBV12-4,CASSTGTGISNEQFF